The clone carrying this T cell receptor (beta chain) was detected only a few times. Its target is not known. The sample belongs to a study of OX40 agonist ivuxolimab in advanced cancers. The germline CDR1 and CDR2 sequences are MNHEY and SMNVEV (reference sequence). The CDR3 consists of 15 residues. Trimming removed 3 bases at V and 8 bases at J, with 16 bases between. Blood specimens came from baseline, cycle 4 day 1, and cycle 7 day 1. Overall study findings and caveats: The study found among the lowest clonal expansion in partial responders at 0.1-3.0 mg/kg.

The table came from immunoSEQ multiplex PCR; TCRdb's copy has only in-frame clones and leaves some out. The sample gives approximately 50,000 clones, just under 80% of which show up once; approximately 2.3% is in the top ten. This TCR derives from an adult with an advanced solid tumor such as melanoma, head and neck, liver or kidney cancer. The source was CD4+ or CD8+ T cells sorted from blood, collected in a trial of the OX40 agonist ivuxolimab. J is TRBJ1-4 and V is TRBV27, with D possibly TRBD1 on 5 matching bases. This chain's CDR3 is CASSLVPGTSEKLFF. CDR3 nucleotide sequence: TGTGCCAGCAGTTTGGTTCCCGGGACGTCCGAAAAACTGTTTTTT.